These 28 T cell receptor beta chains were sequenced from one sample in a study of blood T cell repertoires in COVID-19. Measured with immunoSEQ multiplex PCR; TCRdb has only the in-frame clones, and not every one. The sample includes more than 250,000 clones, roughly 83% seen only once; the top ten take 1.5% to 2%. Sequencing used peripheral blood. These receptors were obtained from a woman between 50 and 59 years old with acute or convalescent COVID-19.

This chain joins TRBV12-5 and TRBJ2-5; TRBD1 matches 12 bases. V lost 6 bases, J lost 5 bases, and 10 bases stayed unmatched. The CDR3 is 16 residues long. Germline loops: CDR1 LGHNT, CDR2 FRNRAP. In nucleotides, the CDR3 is TGTGCTAGTGGGCCGGGACAGGGGGCCGTGGCGGAGACCCAGTACTTC. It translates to CASGPGQGAVAETQYF.

The chain's CDR3 is CASSRTGSYGYTF. Written as DNA, the CDR3 is TGTGCCAGCAGTCGGACTGGTAGTTATGGCTACACCTTC. The chain links TRBV25-1 to TRBJ1-2; D is unclear. Per germline, CDR1 MGHDK and CDR2 SYGVNS. Trimming pared 5 bases from V and 5 bases from J, leaving 12 bases between. This CDR3 region has 13 residues.

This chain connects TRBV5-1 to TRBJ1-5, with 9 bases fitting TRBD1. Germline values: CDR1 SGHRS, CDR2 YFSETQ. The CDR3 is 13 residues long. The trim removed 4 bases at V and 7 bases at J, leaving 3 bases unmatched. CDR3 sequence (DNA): TGCGCCAGCAGCCGGGGACAGGGCCAGCCCCAGCATTTT. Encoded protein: CASSRGQGQPQHF.

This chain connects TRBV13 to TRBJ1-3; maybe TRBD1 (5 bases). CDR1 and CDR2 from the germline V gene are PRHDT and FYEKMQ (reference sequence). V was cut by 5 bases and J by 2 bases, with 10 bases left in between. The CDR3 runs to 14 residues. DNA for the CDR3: TGTGCCAGCAGCCCAGAAGGGGCTGGAAACACCATATATTTT. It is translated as CASSPEGAGNTIYF.

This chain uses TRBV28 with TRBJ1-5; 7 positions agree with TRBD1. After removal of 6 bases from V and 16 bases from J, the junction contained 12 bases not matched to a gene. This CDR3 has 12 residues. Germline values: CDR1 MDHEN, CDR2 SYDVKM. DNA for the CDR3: TGTGCCAGCAGCATACGGGGCAGGGGGGTCCATTTT. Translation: CASSIRGRGVHF. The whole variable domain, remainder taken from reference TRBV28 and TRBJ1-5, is DVKVTQSSRYLVKRTGEKVFLECVQDMDHENMFWYRQDPGLGLRLIYFSYDVKMKEKGDIPEGYSVSREKKERFSLILESASTNQTSMYLCASSIRGRGVHFGDGTRLSIL.

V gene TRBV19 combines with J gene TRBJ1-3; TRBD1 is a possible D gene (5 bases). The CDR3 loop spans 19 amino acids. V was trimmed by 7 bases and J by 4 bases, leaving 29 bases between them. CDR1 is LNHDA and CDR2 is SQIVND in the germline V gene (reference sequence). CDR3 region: CASTSGSRTQGTPGNTIYF. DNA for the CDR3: TGTGCCAGTACCTCCGGCTCCCGGACCCAGGGAACTCCGGGAAACACCATATATTTT. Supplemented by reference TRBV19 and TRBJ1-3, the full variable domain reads DGGITQSPKYLFRKEGQNVTLSCEQNLNHDAMYWYRQDPGQGLRLIYYSQIVNDFQKGDIAEGYSVSREKKESFPLTVTSAQKNPTAFYLCASTSGSRTQGTPGNTIYFGEGSWLTVV.

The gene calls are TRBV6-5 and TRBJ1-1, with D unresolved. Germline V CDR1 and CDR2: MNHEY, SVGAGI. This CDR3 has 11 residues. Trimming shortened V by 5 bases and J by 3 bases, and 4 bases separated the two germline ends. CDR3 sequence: CASSTYTEAFF. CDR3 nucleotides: TGTGCCAGCAGTACATACACTGAAGCTTTCTTT.

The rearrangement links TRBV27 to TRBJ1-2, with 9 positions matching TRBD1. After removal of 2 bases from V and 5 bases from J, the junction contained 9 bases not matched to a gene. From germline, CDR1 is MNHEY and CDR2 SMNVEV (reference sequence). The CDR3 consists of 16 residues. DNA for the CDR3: TGTGCCAGCAGTTTAATCGGACAGGGGCGGCTGTATGGCTACACCTTC. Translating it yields CASSLIGQGRLYGYTF.

CDR3 in amino acids: CASSLVAETLHF. Written as DNA, the CDR3 is TGTGCCAGCAGTTTAGTTGCTGAGACCCTCCACTTT. V and J are TRBV28 and TRBJ1-6; D gene unclear. The CDR3 totals 12 residues. V shed 2 bases and J shed 14 bases, with 10 bases lying between them. The germline V gene has CDR1 MDHEN and CDR2 SYDVKM.

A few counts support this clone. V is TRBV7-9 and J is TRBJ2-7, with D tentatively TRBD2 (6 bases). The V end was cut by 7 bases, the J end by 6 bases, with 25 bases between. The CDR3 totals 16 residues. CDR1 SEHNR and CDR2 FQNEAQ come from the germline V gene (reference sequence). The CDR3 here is CASTPPWTGDTAEQYF. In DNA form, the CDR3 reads TGTGCCAGCACACCCCCTTGGACGGGAGATACGGCCGAGCAGTACTTC.

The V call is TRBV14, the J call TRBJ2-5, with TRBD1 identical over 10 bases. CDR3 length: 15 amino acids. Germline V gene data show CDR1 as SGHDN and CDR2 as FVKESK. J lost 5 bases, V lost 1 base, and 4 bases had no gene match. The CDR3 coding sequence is TGTGCCAGCAGCCAAGTGGGACAGGGGACGGAGACCCAGTACTTC. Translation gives CASSQVGQGTETQYF.

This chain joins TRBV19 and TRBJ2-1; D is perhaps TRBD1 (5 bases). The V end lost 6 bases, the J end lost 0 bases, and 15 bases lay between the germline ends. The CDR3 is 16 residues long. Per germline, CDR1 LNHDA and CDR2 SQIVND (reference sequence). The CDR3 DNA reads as TGTGCCAGTAGCAATACAGGTAAACGCTCCTACAATGAGCAGTTCTTC. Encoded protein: CASSNTGKRSYNEQFF.

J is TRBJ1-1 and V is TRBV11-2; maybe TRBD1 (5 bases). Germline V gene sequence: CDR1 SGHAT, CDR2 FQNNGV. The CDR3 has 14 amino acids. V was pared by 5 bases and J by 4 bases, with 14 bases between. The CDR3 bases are TGTGCCAGCAGCCCACTGACGGGGGGCACTGAAGCTTTCTTT. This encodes CASSPLTGGTEAFF.

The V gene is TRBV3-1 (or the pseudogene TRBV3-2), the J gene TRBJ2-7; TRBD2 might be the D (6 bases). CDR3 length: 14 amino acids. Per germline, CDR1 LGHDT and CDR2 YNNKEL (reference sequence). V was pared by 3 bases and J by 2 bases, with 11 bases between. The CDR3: CASSHGTVAYEQYF. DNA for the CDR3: TGTGCCAGCAGCCACGGGACTGTAGCCTACGAGCAGTACTTC.

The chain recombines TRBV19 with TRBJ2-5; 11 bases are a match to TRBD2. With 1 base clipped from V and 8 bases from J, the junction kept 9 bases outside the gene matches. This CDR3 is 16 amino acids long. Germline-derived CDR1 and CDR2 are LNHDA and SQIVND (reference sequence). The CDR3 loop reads CASSIVWLAGGVTQYF. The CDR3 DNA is TGTGCCAGTAGTATAGTATGGCTAGCGGGGGGCGTAACCCAGTACTTC.

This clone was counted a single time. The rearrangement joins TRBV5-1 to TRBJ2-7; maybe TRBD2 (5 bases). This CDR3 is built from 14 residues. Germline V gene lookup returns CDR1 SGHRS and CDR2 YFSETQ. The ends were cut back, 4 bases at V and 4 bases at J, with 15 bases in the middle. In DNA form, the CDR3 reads TGCGCCAGCAGCCGAGGTGGGAGTGGGTACGAGCAGTACTTC. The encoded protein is CASSRGGSGYEQYF.

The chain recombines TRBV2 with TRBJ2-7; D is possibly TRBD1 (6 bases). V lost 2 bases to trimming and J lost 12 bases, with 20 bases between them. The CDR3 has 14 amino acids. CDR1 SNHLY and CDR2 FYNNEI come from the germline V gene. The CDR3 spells CASSEFRDTQRPYF. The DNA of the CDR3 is TGTGCCAGCAGTGAATTCCGGGACACTCAACGTCCGTACTTC. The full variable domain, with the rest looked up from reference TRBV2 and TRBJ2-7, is EPEVTQTPSHQVTQMGQEVILRCVPISNHLYFYWYRQILGQKVEFLVSFYNNEISEKSEIFDDQFSVERPDGSNFTLKIRSTKLEDSAMYFCASSEFRDTQRPYFGPGTRLTVT.

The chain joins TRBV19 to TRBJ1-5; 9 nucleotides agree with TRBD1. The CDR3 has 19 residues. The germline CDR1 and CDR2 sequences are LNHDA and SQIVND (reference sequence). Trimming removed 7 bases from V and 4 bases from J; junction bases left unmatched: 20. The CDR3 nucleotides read TGTGCCAGTAATGTTTGGAAAGGGACAGGGAGTTCAGGAAATCAGCCCCAGCATTTT. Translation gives CASNVWKGTGSSGNQPQHF.

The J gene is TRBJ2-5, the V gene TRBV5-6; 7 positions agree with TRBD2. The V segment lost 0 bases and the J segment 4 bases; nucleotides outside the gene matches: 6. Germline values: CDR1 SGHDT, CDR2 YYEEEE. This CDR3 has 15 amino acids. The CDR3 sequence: CASSLGGSGGETQYF. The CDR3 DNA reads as TGTGCCAGCAGCTTGGGCGGGAGCGGAGGAGAGACCCAGTACTTC.

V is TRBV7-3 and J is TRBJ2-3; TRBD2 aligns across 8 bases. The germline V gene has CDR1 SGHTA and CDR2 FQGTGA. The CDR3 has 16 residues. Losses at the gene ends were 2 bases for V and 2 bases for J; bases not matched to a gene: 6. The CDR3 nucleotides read TGTGCCAGCAGCTTACGGCCAGCGGGGGCCACAGATACGCAGTATTTT. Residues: CASSLRPAGATDTQYF.

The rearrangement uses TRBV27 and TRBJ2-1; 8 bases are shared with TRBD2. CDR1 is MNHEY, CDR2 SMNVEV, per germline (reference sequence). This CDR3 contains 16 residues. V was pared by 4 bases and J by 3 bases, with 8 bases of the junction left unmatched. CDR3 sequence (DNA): TGTGCCAGCAGTTCCAGCCGGGGGGGCGGCTACAATGAGCAGTTCTTC. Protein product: CASSSSRGGGYNEQFF.

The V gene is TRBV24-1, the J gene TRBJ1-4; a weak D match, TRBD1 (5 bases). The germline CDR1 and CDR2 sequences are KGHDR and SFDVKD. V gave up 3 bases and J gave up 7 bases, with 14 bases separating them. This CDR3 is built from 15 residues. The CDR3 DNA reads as TGTGCCACCAGTGATCCGACAGCCGGTGGTGAAAAACTGTTTTTT. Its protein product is CATSDPTAGGEKLFF.

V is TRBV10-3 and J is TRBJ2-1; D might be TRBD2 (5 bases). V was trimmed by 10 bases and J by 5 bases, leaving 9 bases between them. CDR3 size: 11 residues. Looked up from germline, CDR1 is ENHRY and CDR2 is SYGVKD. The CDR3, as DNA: TGTGCCACGGGGTGGGACAATGAGCAGTTCTTC. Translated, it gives CATGWDNEQFF.

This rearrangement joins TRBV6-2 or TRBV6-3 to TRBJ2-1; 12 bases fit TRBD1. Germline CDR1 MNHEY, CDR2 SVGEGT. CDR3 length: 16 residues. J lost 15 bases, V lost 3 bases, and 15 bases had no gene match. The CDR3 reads CASSYPGTGGSLPWFF. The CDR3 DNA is TGTGCCAGCAGTTATCCCGGGACAGGGGGCTCGCTACCTTGGTTCTTC.

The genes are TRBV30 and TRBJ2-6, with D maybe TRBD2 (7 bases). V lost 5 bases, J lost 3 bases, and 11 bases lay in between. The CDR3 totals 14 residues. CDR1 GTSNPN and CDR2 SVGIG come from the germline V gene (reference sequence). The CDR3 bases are TGTGCCTGGGGGGGGGCTGGTGGGGCCAACGTCCTGACTTTC. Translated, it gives CAWGGAGGANVLTF.

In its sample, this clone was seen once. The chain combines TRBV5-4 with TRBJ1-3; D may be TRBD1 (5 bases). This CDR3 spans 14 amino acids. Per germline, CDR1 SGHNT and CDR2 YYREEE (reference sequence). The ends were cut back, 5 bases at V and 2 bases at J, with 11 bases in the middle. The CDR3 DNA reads TGTGCCAGCAGTCGTGGAGGGGCTGGAAACACCATATATTTT. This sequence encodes CASSRGGAGNTIYF.

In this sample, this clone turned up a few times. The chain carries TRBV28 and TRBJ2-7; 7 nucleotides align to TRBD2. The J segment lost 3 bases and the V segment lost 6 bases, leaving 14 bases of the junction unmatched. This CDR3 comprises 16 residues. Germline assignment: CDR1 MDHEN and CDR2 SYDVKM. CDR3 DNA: TGTGCCAGCAGGCCCCCGGCTAGCGGTGATATCTACGAGCAGTACTTC. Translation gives CASRPPASGDIYEQYF. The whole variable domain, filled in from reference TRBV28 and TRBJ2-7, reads DVKVTQSSRYLVKRTGEKVFLECVQDMDHENMFWYRQDPGLGLRLIYFSYDVKMKEKGDIPEGYSVSREKKERFSLILESASTNQTSMYLCASRPPASGDIYEQYFGPGTRLTVT.

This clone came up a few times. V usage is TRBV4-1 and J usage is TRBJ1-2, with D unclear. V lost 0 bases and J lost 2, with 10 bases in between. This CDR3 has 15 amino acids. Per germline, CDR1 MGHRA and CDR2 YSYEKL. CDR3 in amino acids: CASSQESLANYGYTF. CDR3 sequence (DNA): TGCGCCAGCAGCCAAGAAAGTCTAGCGAACTATGGCTACACCTTC.